The rows below give T cell receptor beta chains drawn from one sample of a study of OX40 agonist ivuxolimab in advanced cancers. The method was immunoSEQ multiplex PCR; TCRdb's version includes in-frame clones alone and lacks a portion of them. The sample includes some 70,000 clones, more than 85% of them seen just once. This material consisted of CD4+ or CD8+ T cells sorted from blood, taken in a trial of the OX40 agonist ivuxolimab. The receptors shown here come from an adult with an advanced solid tumor such as melanoma, head and neck, liver or kidney cancer. The conserved cysteine and the conserved F or W are not part of the CDR3 here. Each record gives: J gene, V gene, D gene, CDR3 protein. D genes are given only for firm matches.

>TRBJ2-5|TRBV4-3|-
ASSPRTEETQY
>TRBJ1-2|TRBV4-2|-
ASSPREDYGYT
>TRBJ2-5|TRBV28|-
ASSLFRRETQY
>TRBJ1-6|TRBV19|-
ASSSGGYSPLH
>TRBJ1-2|TRBV5-1|-
ASSLDGKYGYT
>TRBJ2-3|TRBV7-2|TRBD2
ASRRTSGAHTSTDTQY
>TRBJ2-7|TRBV5-4|TRBD2
ASSPAGLGFYEQY
>TRBJ1-1|TRBV5-6|-
ASSSSVGRVAF
>TRBJ1-1|TRBV6-6|-
ASSYHGGSTEAF
>TRBJ2-7|TRBV11-3|TRBD2
ASSLDGLAGRGYEQY
>TRBJ2-3|TRBV6-1|TRBD1
ASSENTGGGTQY
>TRBJ2-5|TRBV7-2|TRBD1
ASSLVDRGETQY
>TRBJ2-3|TRBV2|-
ASSQQSLQRDTQY
>TRBJ2-2|TRBV4-3|TRBD2
ASSQSRGGRGTGELF
>TRBJ2-3|TRBV4-2|-
ASSQARGGGTDTQY
>TRBJ2-1|TRBV7-2|TRBD2
ASTILAGVWSEQF
>TRBJ2-2|TRBV28|-
ASGGLRELF
>TRBJ2-7|TRBV9|TRBD1
ASSATDRVHEQY
>TRBJ1-2|TRBV7-8|-
ASSTLPGQGYT
>TRBJ1-1|TRBV29-1|-
AVTARGMNTEAF
>TRBJ2-7|TRBV11-3|TRBD2
ASASGGIIYEQY
>TRBJ2-7|TRBV19|-
ASSDVGRKTSYEQY
>TRBJ1-2|TRBV4-2|-
ASSQGGTGGYT
>TRBJ2-3|TRBV11-2|TRBD2
ASSFNGLAGVRDTQY
>TRBJ2-7|TRBV28|TRBD2
ASSIPSSGVYEQY
>TRBJ1-6|TRBV6-1|-
ASSVQEDSPLH
>TRBJ1-6|TRBV30|-
AWSREDGSPLH
>TRBJ2-3|TRBV10-3|TRBD2
AIRGGSPTSTDTQY
>TRBJ1-4|TRBV4-1|-
ASQPKLGNTNEKLF
>TRBJ1-2|TRBV19|TRBD1
ASSIAGQGHYGYT
>TRBJ2-5|TRBV5-1|-
ASNSGGEETQY
>TRBJ2-1|TRBV5-4|TRBD2
ASSPKAGGRYNEQF
>TRBJ1-2|TRBV6-5|-
ASSSQGGYGYT
>TRBJ2-3|TRBV2|-
ASSPRLGGWGTDTQY
>TRBJ2-3|TRBV11-3|TRBD2
ASSLEGASGRAGRDTQY
>TRBJ2-1|TRBV7-9|TRBD2
ASSLGLAGVYNEQF
>TRBJ2-7|TRBV6-1|TRBD1
ASSAFGGQGPYEQY
>TRBJ1-2|TRBV2|-
ASSEATGIWNYGYT
>TRBJ1-5|TRBV19|TRBD1
ASSHTGGNQPQH
>TRBJ2-7|TRBV5-4|TRBD2
ASSLSGRVGEQY
>TRBJ1-2|TRBV18|TRBD1
ASSPGTDRGGYT
>TRBJ2-5|TRBV28|-
AISVAQETQY
>TRBJ2-5|TRBV18|-
ASSPLSLMGETQY
>TRBJ2-2|TRBV6-1|TRBD1
ASSVDRAVGELF
>TRBJ1-2|TRBV28|TRBD1
ASSPGQAGNT
>TRBJ2-6|TRBV10-3|-
AISESQGRTGANVLT
>TRBJ1-6|TRBV2|TRBD1
ASSWDRLNSPLH